One and the same sample provided the 16 T cell receptor beta chains below, sequenced in a study of CD8+CD57+ T cells in acquired aplastic anemia. In patients chosen for sequencing, flow cytometry had shown CD8+CD57+ cell expansion. Profiles of TCR beta VDJ and CDR3 were generated from a genomic DNA template. TCRdb re-called the reads through MiXCR, storing one row per CDR3 protein. The table lists some 200,000 distinct CDR3 sequences, approximately 48% of them singletons. Sequenced input: sorted CD4+, CD8+, or CD8+CD57+ T cells (not recorded which) from PBMCs. These receptors were obtained from a human donor with aplastic anemia.

This clonotype was counted many times. This chain joins TRBV5-1 and TRBJ2-7; 7 nucleotides match TRBD2. CDR3 length: 12 amino acids. Germline V CDR1 and CDR2: SGHRS, YFSETQ. The V segment lost 6 bases and the J segment 3 bases; nucleotides outside the gene matches: 3. The CDR3, as DNA: TGCGCCAGCAAAGGACTAGGCTACGAGCAGTACTTC. The encoded protein is CASKGLGYEQYF.

The chain combines TRBV9 with TRBJ1-2; weak D call: TRBD1 (5 bases). This CDR3 is built from 12 residues. Germline CDR1 and CDR2: SGDLS and YYNGEE. Trimming removed 7 bases at V and 7 bases at J, with 14 bases between. CDR3 protein: CASGSRVCGYTF. CDR3 nucleotide sequence: TGTGCCAGCGGTTCCAGGGTCTGTGGCTACACCTTC.

This clonotype was counted only a few times. This chain uses TRBV19 with TRBJ2-7, with 11 bases aligning to TRBD2. From germline, CDR1 is LNHDA and CDR2 SQIVND (reference sequence). The CDR3 sequence is 15 residues long. Unmatched junction bases numbered 5, after V lost 5 bases and J lost 2 bases. The CDR3 nucleotides read TGTGCCAGTAGTCAACTAGCGGGGGCGACCTACGAGCAGTACTTC. It is translated as CASSQLAGATYEQYF.

There are a few counts of this clonotype. The gene calls are TRBV2 and TRBJ2-5; maybe TRBD2 (6 bases). Germline V CDR1 and CDR2: SNHLY, FYNNEI. The CDR3 has 14 amino acids. V lost 4 bases and J lost 4, with 13 bases in between. For the CDR3, the DNA is TGTGCCAGCAGTGTGGGGGGTTCTGGAGAGACCCAGTACTTC. As protein: CASSVGGSGETQYF.

In its sample, this clonotype was seen a few times. The chain recombines TRBV7-9 with TRBJ1-1; D might be TRBD1 (6 bases). The CDR3 is 12 amino acids. The V end lost 5 bases, the J end lost 6 bases, and 10 bases lay between the germline ends. Germline CDR1 and CDR2: SEHNR and FQNEAQ (reference sequence). This chain's CDR3 is CASSQGRAEAFF. The CDR3 bases are TGTGCCAGCAGCCAGGGGAGGGCTGAAGCTTTCTTT.

This clonotype was picked up a small number of times. The V call is TRBV10-1, the J call TRBJ2-1; a weak D match, TRBD2 (6 bases). Germline values: CDR1 WNHNN, CDR2 SYGVQD (reference sequence). CDR3 length: 16 amino acids. The V end was cut by 4 bases, the J end by 2 bases, with 15 bases between. This chain's CDR3 is CASSAALTGAYNEQFF. For the CDR3, the DNA is TGCGCCAGCAGTGCAGCTTTGACGGGAGCCTACAATGAGCAGTTCTTC.

As DNA, the CDR3 is TGCAGCGTTGTAGGGACAGTAGGCGAGCAGTACTTC. Its protein product is CSVVGTVGEQYF. The J gene is TRBJ2-7, the V gene TRBV29-1; TRBD1 matches at 7 bases. The CDR3 runs to 12 residues. J was trimmed by 6 bases and V by 4 bases; bases with no gene match: 6. Germline V gene sequence: CDR1 SQVTM, CDR2 ANQGSEA.

The CDR3 bases are TGTGCCAGCAGTTTCCCCAGGGTAGGGCCTAACACCGGGGAGCTGTTTTTT. Translated: CASSFPRVGPNTGELFF. The V and J genes are TRBV12-3 or TRBV12-4 and TRBJ2-2; D is perhaps TRBD1 (5 bases). V was pared by 3 bases and J by 2 bases, with 16 bases between. CDR3 length equals 17 residues.

This clonotype was picked up one time. The chain has TRBV7-8 and TRBJ2-1, with TRBD1 as a possible D gene (7 bases). V dropped 5 bases and J dropped 2 bases, with 16 bases sitting between them. The CDR3 sequence is 16 residues long. Germline values: CDR1 SGHVS, CDR2 FQNEAQ. CDR3 in amino acids: CASSGGGGMAYNEQFF. In DNA form, the CDR3 reads TGTGCCAGCAGCGGAGGAGGGGGCATGGCCTACAATGAGCAGTTCTTC.

The J gene is TRBJ1-5, the V gene TRBV4-3; D is uncertain. Trimming took off 1 base at V and 6 bases at J, with 10 bases between the two ends. The germline V gene encodes CDR1 LGHNA and CDR2 YSLEER. CDR3 length: 14 residues. The CDR3 DNA sequence: TGCGCCAGCAGCCAAGGATTAGTTAGTCAGCCCCAGCATTTT. This sequence encodes CASSQGLVSQPQHF.

This clonotype has a count of ten or more. V usage is TRBV5-6 and J usage is TRBJ1-1, with 7 bases fitting TRBD1. Trimming at V came to 6 bases and at J to 0 bases, leaving 5 bases not matched to a gene. The V gene's germline CDR1 is SGHDT and CDR2 YYEEEE. The CDR3 runs 14 residues. CDR3 bases: TGTGCCAGCACCCTGGGACAGATGAACACTGAAGCTTTCTTT. The encoded protein is CASTLGQMNTEAFF.

The rearrangement uses TRBV6-5 and TRBJ1-5; D is ambiguous. The CDR3 loop spans 16 amino acids. Germline CDR1 is MNHEY and CDR2 is SVGAGI. Trimming pared 0 bases from V and 3 bases from J, leaving 12 bases between. CDR3 bases: TGTGCCAGCAGTTACTCTGGGGAGACCTACAATCAGCCCCAGCATTTT. Its protein product is CASSYSGETYNQPQHF.

This clonotype has a count of ten or more. The chain links TRBV15 to TRBJ1-1; TRBD1 agrees at 10 bases. The CDR3 consists of 15 residues. Germline values: CDR1 LNHNV, CDR2 YYDKDF (reference sequence). Trimming cost V 2 bases and J 6 bases; bases outside gene matches: 6. CDR3 sequence reads: CATSRSGTGVPEAFF. CDR3 DNA sequence: TGTGCCACCAGCAGATCCGGGACAGGGGTTCCTGAAGCTTTCTTT.

As concerns this clonotype: A read error may produce the germline difference seen at one junction end. J is TRBJ1-2 and V is TRBV10-2, with 8 bases identical to TRBD1. Germline lookup yields CDR1 WSHSY and CDR2 SAAADI. This CDR3 is 16 amino acids long. The CDR3 reads CASRQTTGVALDGYTF. In DNA, the CDR3 is TGTGCCAGCAGGCAAACGACAGGGGTGGCTCTAGATGGCTACACCTTC.

The sample holds many counts of this clonotype. This chain connects TRBV19 to TRBJ1-5; 10 bases are a match to TRBD1. V was pared by 5 bases and J by 2 bases, with 3 bases of the junction left unmatched. The CDR3 length is 15 residues. CDR1 and CDR2 from the germline V gene are LNHDA and SQIVND (reference sequence). The CDR3 is CASSGDRGGNQPQHF. CDR3 sequence (DNA): TGTGCCAGTAGTGGGGACAGGGGCGGCAATCAGCCCCAGCATTTT.

V gene TRBV20-1 combines with J gene TRBJ1-2; no clear D. The CDR3 has 12 residues. Germline CDR1 reads DFQATT; CDR2 reads SNEGSKA (reference sequence). The ends were cut back, 7 bases at V and 7 bases at J, with 16 bases in the middle. CDR3 sequence reads: CSGLQGQSGYTF. CDR3 sequence (DNA): TGCAGTGGCCTTCAAGGGCAAAGTGGCTACACCTTC.